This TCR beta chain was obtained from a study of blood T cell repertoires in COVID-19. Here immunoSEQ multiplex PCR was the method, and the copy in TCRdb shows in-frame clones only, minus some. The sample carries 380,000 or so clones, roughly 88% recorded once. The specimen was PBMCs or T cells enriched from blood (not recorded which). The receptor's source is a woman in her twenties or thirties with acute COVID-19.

Here the CDR3 DNA reads TGCGCCAGCAGCCCGGGACAGGGGCCTTTTGACGAGCAGTACTTC. This sequence encodes CASSPGQGPFDEQYF. The gene calls are TRBV5-1 and TRBJ2-7, with 10 bases fitting TRBD1. In germline, CDR1 is SGHRS, CDR2 YFSETQ. Unmatched junction bases numbered 9, after V lost 4 bases and J lost 5 bases. The CDR3 has 15 amino acids.